These 20 T cell receptor beta chains were all obtained from the same sample, sequenced in a study of PD-1 blockade in classical Hodgkin lymphoma. Profiling relied on immunoSEQ multiplex PCR, and the TCRdb table lists in-frame clones only, not all of them. The sample lists some 64,000 clones; over 75% were seen once. Following autologous stem cell transplantation, relapse occurred in every patient, and exposure to brentuximab vedotin varied. The specimen comprised peripheral blood mononuclear cells (PBMCs), sampled at baseline. The receptors were gathered from a human donor with classical Hodgkin lymphoma.

This clone has a single count. The V call is TRBV27, the J call TRBJ1-2; perhaps TRBD1 as D (5 bases). CDR1 is MNHEY and CDR2 is SMNVEV in the germline V gene (reference sequence). This CDR3 has 15 amino acids. The germline V and J ends were trimmed by 2 bases and 8 bases, with 18 bases remaining between them. The chain's CDR3 is CASSLRGPSTSGYTF. The CDR3, as DNA: TGTGCCAGCAGTTTAAGGGGACCATCGACGTCAGGCTACACCTTC.

This chain's CDR3 is CASTFSRGGYGYTF. CDR3 nucleotides: TGTGCCAGCACGTTCAGCCGAGGGGGTTATGGCTACACCTTC. The V call is TRBV5-4, the J call TRBJ1-2; perhaps TRBD1 as D (6 bases). CDR1 is SGHNT and CDR2 is YYREEE in the germline V gene (reference sequence). With 6 bases removed from V and 5 bases from J, the gap between germline ends came to 17 bases. The CDR3 covers 14 residues. The full variable domain, with the rest looked up from reference TRBV5-4 and TRBJ1-2, is ETGVTQSPTHLIKTRGQQVTLRCSSQSGHNTVSWYQQALGQGPQFIFQYYREEENGRGNFPPRFSGLQFPNYSSELNVNALELDDSALYLCASTFSRGGYGYTFGSGTRLTVV.

The J gene is TRBJ2-2, the V gene TRBV10-2; 7 nucleotides agree with TRBD1. The J segment lost 8 bases and the V segment lost 6 bases, leaving 9 bases of the junction unmatched. Germline-derived CDR1 and CDR2 are WSHSY and SAAADI. This CDR3 is built from 14 residues. The CDR3, as DNA: TGCGCCAGCAGGCAAAAGGGGGCCGGTGGGGAGCTGTTTTTT. Its translation is CASRQKGAGGELFF.

The chain has TRBV6-5 and TRBJ2-5, with D maybe TRBD1 (6 bases). The germline V gene has CDR1 MNHEY and CDR2 SVGAGI. The CDR3 is made up of 15 amino acids. V lost 0 bases to trimming and J lost 5 bases, with 13 bases between them. The CDR3: CASSYSQGRRETQYF. CDR3 coding DNA: TGTGCCAGCAGTTACTCACAGGGCAGGCGGGAGACCCAGTACTTC.

This chain connects TRBV7-8 to TRBJ2-7; D possibly corresponds to TRBD1 (6 bases). Per germline, CDR1 SGHVS and CDR2 FQNEAQ. Trimming pared 5 bases from V and 5 bases from J, leaving 31 bases between. CDR3 length: 19 amino acids. The CDR3 nucleotides read TGTGCCAGCAGCCCAGACTGGGGGCCGACCCCTCTTTTCTACGACGAGCAGTACTTC. Protein product: CASSPDWGPTPLFYDEQYF.

The chain links TRBV7-2 to TRBJ1-1; D is unclear. V lost 8 bases, J lost 0 bases, and 10 bases lay in between. The germline CDR1 and CDR2 sequences are SGHTA and FQGNSA. The CDR3 runs to 13 residues. The DNA of the CDR3 is TGTGCCAGCCCGACAAGCATGAACACTGAAGCTTTCTTT. This translates into CASPTSMNTEAFF.

This clone was recorded once. The chain combines TRBV7-9 with TRBJ2-7; D is uncertain. CDR1 and CDR2 (germline): SEHNR, FQNEAQ (reference sequence). This CDR3 has 12 residues. V was pared by 3 bases and J by 3 bases, with 6 bases between. The CDR3 DNA reads as TGTGCCAGCAGCTTGGTGGGCTACGAGCAGTACTTC. As protein: CASSLVGYEQYF.

The chain couples TRBV4-1 to TRBJ2-6; D is undetermined. The V gene's germline CDR1 is MGHRA and CDR2 YSYEKL. The CDR3 runs to 14 residues. V was pared by 0 bases and J by 4 bases, with 4 bases between. The CDR3 DNA is TGCGCCAGCAGCCAAGAAGCCGGGGCCAACGTCCTGACTTTC. This codes for CASSQEAGANVLTF.

The chain joins TRBV10-3 to TRBJ2-7; D is undetermined. The CDR3 consists of 15 residues. Trimming left V 1 base short and J 4 bases short, with 14 bases between. CDR1 ENHRY and CDR2 SYGVKD come from the germline V gene. The CDR3 DNA sequence: TGTGCCATCAGTGAGTTCTCTCTCCAGTATTACGAGCAGTACTTC. It encodes CAISEFSLQYYEQYF.

This clone was picked up one time. CDR3 DNA sequence: TGCGCCAGCAGCCCGGGACAAGGGGTAACTGAAGCTTTCTTT. Encoded protein: CASSPGQGVTEAFF. The chain joins TRBV4-1 to TRBJ1-1; maybe TRBD1 (6 bases). The CDR3 loop spans 14 amino acids. The germline gives CDR1 MGHRA, CDR2 YSYEKL. Between the trimmed V and J ends, which lost 4 bases and 5 bases, there was a span of 14 bases.

The CDR3 loop reads CASSFLGLVGGELFF. The CDR3 DNA is TGTGCCAGCAGCTTTTTGGGACTAGTCGGCGGGGAGCTGTTTTTT. This chain uses TRBV7-2 with TRBJ2-2, with TRBD2 matching 8 bases. Germline V lookup: CDR1 SGHTA, CDR2 FQGNSA. This CDR3 contains 15 residues. V shed 3 bases and J 7 bases; nucleotides not matched to a gene: 7.

This clone appeared a few times. V is TRBV5-1 and J is TRBJ1-1; 8 nucleotides line up with TRBD1. The V and J ends lost 3 bases and 8 bases, in that order; junction bases with no gene match: 3. The CDR3 covers 12 residues. Germline V gene data show CDR1 as SGHRS and CDR2 as YFSETQ. CDR3 amino acids: CASSYGQGEAFF. The DNA of the CDR3 is TGCGCCAGCAGCTACGGACAGGGCGAAGCTTTCTTT.

With respect to this clone: At one end, the junction sequence differs from germline, possibly due to a read error. This chain links TRBV10-2 with TRBJ2-7; perhaps TRBD1 as D (5 bases). Germline lookup yields CDR1 WSHSY and CDR2 SAAADI. This CDR3 contains 12 residues. CDR3: CASGDSSYEQYF. In DNA form, the CDR3 reads TGCGCCAGCGGTGACAGTTCCTACGAGCAGTACTTC.

This chain joins TRBV5-6 and TRBJ2-7; the D gene is possibly TRBD1 (6 bases). Trimming left V 2 bases short and J 7 bases short, with 10 bases between. The germline gives CDR1 SGHDT, CDR2 YYEEEE. The CDR3 has 12 residues. The CDR3 is CASSFGGGEQYF. The CDR3 bases are TGTGCCAGCAGCTTTGGGGGCGGGGAGCAGTACTTC.

The CDR3 reads CATNPWSGQTFYGYTF. CDR3 in DNA: TGTGCCACCAACCCCTGGTCGGGACAGACTTTCTATGGCTACACCTTC. The chain couples TRBV28 to TRBJ1-2; 7 nucleotides align to TRBD1. Trimming cost V 10 bases and J 4 bases; bases outside gene matches: 18. This CDR3 region has 16 residues. In germline, CDR1 is MDHEN, CDR2 SYDVKM.

The chain is built from TRBV7-9 and TRBJ2-5; D may be TRBD2 (5 bases). This CDR3 has 17 residues. The V gene lost 3 bases and the J gene lost 2 bases, with 19 bases spanning the gap. Germline values: CDR1 SEHNR, CDR2 FQNEAQ (reference sequence). CDR3 coding DNA: TGTGCCAGCAGCTTTATTTACCGCATGACTATACAAGAGACCCAGTACTTC. Translated: CASSFIYRMTIQETQYF.

The V call is TRBV6-1, the J call TRBJ2-3; D uncertain. This CDR3 spans 14 amino acids. Per the germline V gene, CDR1 is MNHNS and CDR2 is SASEGT. The V and J ends lost 6 bases and 0 bases respectively, with 10 bases between them. The CDR3 loop is CASSPRASTDTQYF. The DNA for the CDR3 is TGTGCCAGCAGCCCACGGGCAAGCACAGATACGCAGTATTTT.

The CDR3 nucleotides are TGTGCCAGTAGTATAGATCGACTCCCAGGGAACTTTGAAGCTTTCTTT. This gives the protein CASSIDRLPGNFEAFF. This chain connects TRBV19 to TRBJ1-1, with a weak D call TRBD1 (5 bases). Germline-derived CDR1 and CDR2 are LNHDA and SQIVND (reference sequence). The CDR3 length is 16 residues. The V gene lost 0 bases and the J gene lost 7 bases, with 18 bases spanning the gap.

This chain uses TRBV18 with TRBJ2-3, with TRBD1 matching over 8 bases. CDR1 KGHSH and CDR2 LQKENI come from the germline V gene. CDR3 length: 14 residues. V trimming: 3 bases; J trimming: 6 bases; junction bases outside the gene matches: 5. The CDR3 sequence: CASSPGQVPDTQYF. CDR3 sequence (DNA): TGTGCCAGCTCACCGGGACAGGTCCCGGATACGCAGTATTTT.

This CDR3 is CATSRYLDGANYGYTF. CDR3 sequence (DNA): TGTGCCACCAGCAGGTACTTGGACGGGGCTAACTATGGCTACACCTTC. The gene calls are TRBV15 and TRBJ1-2; D is unclear. Between the trimmed V and J ends, which lost 3 bases and 0 bases, there was a span of 14 bases. The CDR3 extends over 16 amino acids. Germline CDR1 LNHNV, CDR2 YYDKDF (reference sequence). The variable domain in full, completed from reference TRBV15 and TRBJ1-2, reads DAMVIQNPRYQVTQFGKPVTLSCSQTLNHNVMYWYQQKSSQAPKLLFHYYDKDFNNEADTPDNFQSRRPNTSFCFLDIRSPGLGDTAMYLCATSRYLDGANYGYTFGSGTRLTVV.